The rows below give T cell receptor beta chains drawn from one sample of a study of blood T cell repertoires in COVID-19. Assay: immunoSEQ multiplex PCR; the TCRdb copy retains only in-frame clones and omits some. The table includes about 70,000 clones, around nine tenths detected once. The sample comprised peripheral blood. These receptors were taken from a young woman with acute or convalescent COVID-19. The CDR3 runs from the conserved cysteine through the conserved F or W. A D gene is named only where the DNA matches it firmly. Size is stated for part of the rows, as once, few or many counts, or as a class when the clone is expanded.

TRBJ2-1,.,TRBV14,.,TGTGCCAGCAGCCAGGATGGACAGTCCTACAATGAGCAGTTCTTC,CASSQDGQSYNEQFF
TRBJ1-1,.,TRBV24-1,.,TGTGCCACCAGTGATGCGAGACAGGCGTCTAATGCGGCTTTCTTT,CATSDARQASNAAFF
TRBJ2-3,.,TRBV7-2,.,TGTGCCAGCAGCTGGGGCTCCTTCACAGATACGCAGTATTTT,CASSWGSFTDTQYF
TRBJ2-1,TRBD1,TRBV4-3,.,TGCGCCAGCAGCCAAGAGACAGGGTACAATGAGCAGTTCTTC,CASSQETGYNEQFF
TRBJ2-7,.,TRBV7-2,.,TGTGCCAGCAGCTTAGGGGCATCCAGCTCCTACGAGCAGTACTTC,CASSLGASSSYEQYF
TRBJ1-4,TRBD1,TRBV4-2,.,TGTGCCAGCAGCCATAGCAGGGGGCAGGACGAAAAACTGTTTTTT,CASSHSRGQDEKLFF
TRBJ2-1,TRBD1,TRBV5-1,.,TGCGCCAGCACTCCCGCCGGGACAGGTCACAATGAGCAGTTCTTC,CASTPAGTGHNEQFF
TRBJ2-7,.,TRBV30,.,TGTGCCTGGTCTCATCCCAGCTACGAGCAGTACTTC,CAWSHPSYEQYF
TRBJ2-1,.,TRBV11-2,.,TGTGCCAGCAGCAGGGGGGGAGGGTACAATGAGCAGTTCTTC,CASSRGGGYNEQFF
TRBJ2-5,TRBD1,TRBV30,.,TGTGCCTGGAGTGAGCCAGGGGGTGGGGAGACCCAGTACTTC,CAWSEPGGGETQYF
TRBJ2-7,.,TRBV2,.,TGTGCCAGCTCGATTATAGTGAGGGAGCAGTACTTC,CASSIIVREQYF
TRBJ2-3,.,TRBV24-1,.,TGTGCCACCAGTGGTCAGGGGGGTCTCGATACGCAGTATTTT,CATSGQGGLDTQYF
TRBJ1-1,.,TRBV3-1/TRBV3-2,.,TGTGCTAGCAGCCAAGAAGTCGCGGTGAACACTGAAGCTTTCTTT,CASSQEVAVNTEAFF
TRBJ2-1,TRBD2,TRBV11-2,.,TGTGCCAGCAGCCCATTGGGCGGGAGGCGAAATGAGCAGTTCTTC,CASSPLGGRRNEQFF
TRBJ1-5,TRBD1,TRBV6-6,.,TGTGCCAGCAGCCGGGACAGGGGCTCTAGCAATCAGCCCCAGCATTTT,CASSRDRGSSNQPQHF
TRBJ2-1,TRBD1,TRBV18,.,TGTGCCAGCTCTCCCCCGGACAGGGGTGCTGTCAGTGAGCAGTTCTTC,CASSPPDRGAVSEQFF
TRBJ1-1,TRBD1,TRBV7-2,few,TGTGCCAGCAGGAAGACAGGGGCGAACACTGAAGCTTTCTTT,CASRKTGANTEAFF
TRBJ1-5,TRBD1,TRBV5-4,.,TGTGCCAGCAGCTCGGACAGGGGTCCCCAGCATTTT,CASSSDRGPQHF
TRBJ1-2,.,TRBV29-1,.,TGCAGCGCCCGACGGAGTCCTAACTATGGCTACACCTTC,CSARRSPNYGYTF
TRBJ1-4,TRBD1,TRBV6-5,.,TGTGCCAGCAGGCAGGACAGGGGGAATGAAAAACTGTTTTTT,CASRQDRGNEKLFF
TRBJ2-7,.,TRBV6-1,.,TGTGCCAGCAGTGAAGGTCCCGGTTCGAGCAGGGACTTC,CASSEGPGSSRDF
TRBJ1-4,TRBD1,TRBV12-3/TRBV12-4,.,TGTGCCAGCAGTCACCGGGACAGGGATAAACTGTTTTTT,CASSHRDRDKLFF
TRBJ1-5,.,TRBV6-1,.,TGTGCCAGCAGTGAAGCCCCACCAACCAGACAGGACACTAGCAATCAGCCCCAGCATTTT,CASSEAPPTRQDTSNQPQHF
TRBJ2-7,.,TRBV6-5,.,TGTGCCAGCTCCCGGGACTCACGATACGAGCAGTACTTC,CASSRDSRYEQYF
TRBJ1-1,.,TRBV27,.,TGTGCCAGCAGTTTACGGGGTTGGGGCACTGAAGCTTTCTTT,CASSLRGWGTEAFF
TRBJ1-1,.,TRBV5-1,once,TGCGCCAGCAGCCCAGGGATTATGAACACTGAAGCTTTCTTT,CASSPGIMNTEAFF
TRBJ1-4,.,TRBV6-2/TRBV6-3,.,TGTGCCAGCAGTTATGACCACGGGGATGAAAAACTGTTTTTT,CASSYDHGDEKLFF
TRBJ1-2,.,TRBV28,.,TGTGCCAGCAGTTTACCAGGGACACCATATGGCTACACCTTC,CASSLPGTPYGYTF
TRBJ2-5,TRBD2,TRBV5-1,.,TGCGCCAGCAGGCGGGAGCAACAAGAGACCCAGTACTTC,CASRREQQETQYF
TRBJ2-3,.,TRBV2,.,TGTGCCAGCAGGAGCCAGGGACTAGATACGCAGTATTTT,CASRSQGLDTQYF
TRBJ1-1,TRBD1,TRBV12-5,.,TGTGCTAGTGGTTCCCCAGGGGGGCCCACTGAAGCTTTCTTT,CASGSPGGPTEAFF
TRBJ1-6,.,TRBV27,.,TGTGCCAGCAGTTTACGGTGGGGGGGTTCACCCCTCCACTTT,CASSLRWGGSPLHF
TRBJ2-3,TRBD2,TRBV6-1,.,TGTGCCAGCAGTGACCAGCGGGGGGGCCCTGATACGCAGTATTTT,CASSDQRGGPDTQYF
TRBJ1-1,.,TRBV29-1,.,TGCAGCGCCGACAAGAACACTGAAGCTTTCTTT,CSADKNTEAFF
TRBJ1-1,.,TRBV7-9,.,TGTGCCAGCAGCTTAGCGCAGGGGACTGAAGCTTTCTTT,CASSLAQGTEAFF
TRBJ2-3,TRBD2,TRBV2,.,TGTGCCAGCAATAACCGGACTAGCGTAGATACGCAGTATTTT,CASNNRTSVDTQYF
TRBJ1-1,TRBD1,TRBV29-1,.,TGCAGCGTCTACAGGGGGCACGGCACTGAAGCTTTCTTT,CSVYRGHGTEAFF
TRBJ2-3,.,TRBV19,.,TGTGCCAGTAGTATCCCGGGGACTAGCACAGATACGCAGTATTTT,CASSIPGTSTDTQYF
TRBJ1-3,.,TRBV29-1,.,TGCAGCGTTGAAGATTTGAGCCCCGCTTCCTCTGGAAACACCATATATTTT,CSVEDLSPASSGNTIYF
TRBJ2-5,TRBD2,TRBV11-1,.,TGTGCCAGCAGCCCAGCCCTAGCGGGGGGTAAAGAGACCCAGTACTTC,CASSPALAGGKETQYF
TRBJ2-5,.,TRBV11-2,once,TGTGCCAGCAGCTCACCCCGGGAGTACCAAGAGACCCAGTACTTC,CASSSPREYQETQYF
TRBJ2-2,TRBD1,TRBV3-1/TRBV3-2,.,TGTGCCAGCAGCCAAGCGGACAGGGTAGGGGAGCTGTTTTTT,CASSQADRVGELFF